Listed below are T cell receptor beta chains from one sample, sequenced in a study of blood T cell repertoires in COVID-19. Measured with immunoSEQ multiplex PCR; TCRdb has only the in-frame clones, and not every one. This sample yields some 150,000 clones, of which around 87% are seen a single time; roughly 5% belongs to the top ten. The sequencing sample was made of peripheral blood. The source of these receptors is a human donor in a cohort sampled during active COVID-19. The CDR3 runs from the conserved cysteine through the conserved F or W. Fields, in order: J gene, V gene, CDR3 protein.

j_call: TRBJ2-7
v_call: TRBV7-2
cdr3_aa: CASTSPVSGRPLEQYF

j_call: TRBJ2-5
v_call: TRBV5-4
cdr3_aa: CASRDLGEETQYF

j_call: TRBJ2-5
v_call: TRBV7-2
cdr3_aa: CASSQTSLETQYF

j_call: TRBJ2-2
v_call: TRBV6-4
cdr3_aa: CASSDSRRAGELFF

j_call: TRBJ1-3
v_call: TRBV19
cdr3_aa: CASSMDRGSGNTIYF

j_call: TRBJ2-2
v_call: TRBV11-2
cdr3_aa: CASSPRTGTGELFF

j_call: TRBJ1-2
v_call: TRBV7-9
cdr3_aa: CASSLEGAPTLTF

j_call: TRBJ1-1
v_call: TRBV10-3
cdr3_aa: CAIRSRRRGPNTEAFF

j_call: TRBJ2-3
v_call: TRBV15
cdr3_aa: CATSRDSFRTDTQYF

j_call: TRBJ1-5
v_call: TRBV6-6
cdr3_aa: CASRGGEGNQPQHF

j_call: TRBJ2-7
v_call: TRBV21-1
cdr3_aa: CASSKEVPVERGFHEQYF

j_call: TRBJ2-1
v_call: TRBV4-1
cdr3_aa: CASSLYYSGGADEQFF

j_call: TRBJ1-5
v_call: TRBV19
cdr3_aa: CASSITRTRGTNQPQHF

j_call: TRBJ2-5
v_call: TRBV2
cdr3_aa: CASSDGVGLAGTLQETQYF

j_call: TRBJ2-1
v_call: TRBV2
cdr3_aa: CASSDEARNEQFF

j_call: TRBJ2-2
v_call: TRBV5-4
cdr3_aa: CASSPWTSPTGELFF

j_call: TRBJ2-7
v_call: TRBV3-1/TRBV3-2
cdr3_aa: CASSQDQGLALTEQYF

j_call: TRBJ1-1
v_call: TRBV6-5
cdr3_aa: CASTRDRGMPAFF

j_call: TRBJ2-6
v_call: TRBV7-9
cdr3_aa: CASSSGRGGANVLTF

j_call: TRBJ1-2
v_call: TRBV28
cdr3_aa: CASKRNYGYTF

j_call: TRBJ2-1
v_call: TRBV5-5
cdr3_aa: CASSLANYNEQFF

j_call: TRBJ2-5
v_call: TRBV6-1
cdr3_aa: CASSKDPKGGQETQYF

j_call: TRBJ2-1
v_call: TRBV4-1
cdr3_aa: CASREPSGTYNEQFF

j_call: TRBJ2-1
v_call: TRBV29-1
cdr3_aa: CSVEGQGARNEQFF

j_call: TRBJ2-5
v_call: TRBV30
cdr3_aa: CAWKREAGGFWYF

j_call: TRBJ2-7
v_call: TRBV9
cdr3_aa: CASSSRTGREQYF

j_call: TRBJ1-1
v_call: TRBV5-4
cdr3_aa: CASSRPGGWGLMNTEAFF

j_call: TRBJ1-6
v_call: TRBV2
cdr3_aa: CASSDVSSYNSPLHF

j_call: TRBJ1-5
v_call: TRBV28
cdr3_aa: CASSSDKRVQPQHF

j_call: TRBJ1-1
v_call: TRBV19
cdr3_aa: CASRTPRRGTEAFF

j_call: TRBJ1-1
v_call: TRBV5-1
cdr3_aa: CASSIRQGRTEAFF

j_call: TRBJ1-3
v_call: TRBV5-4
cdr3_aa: CASSLRTGANSGNTIYF

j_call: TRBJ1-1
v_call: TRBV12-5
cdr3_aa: CASGRPAAEMNTEAFF

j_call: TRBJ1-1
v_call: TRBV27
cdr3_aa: CASSLSWLHNTEAFF

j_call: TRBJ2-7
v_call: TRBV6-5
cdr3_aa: CASRNSGRLGEQYF

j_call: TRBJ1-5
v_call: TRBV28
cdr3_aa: CASSALVSAQHF

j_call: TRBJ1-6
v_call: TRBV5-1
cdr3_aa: CASSLESGDSYNSPLHF

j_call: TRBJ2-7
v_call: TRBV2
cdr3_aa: CASSEGLVSYEQYF

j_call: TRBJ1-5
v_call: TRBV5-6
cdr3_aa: CASSWGPRNQPQHF

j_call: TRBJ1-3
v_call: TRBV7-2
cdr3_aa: CASSWEETGNTIYF

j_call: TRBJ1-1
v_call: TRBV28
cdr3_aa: CASSPPGQDEAFF

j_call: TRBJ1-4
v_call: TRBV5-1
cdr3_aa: CASSLGGDHRNEKLFF

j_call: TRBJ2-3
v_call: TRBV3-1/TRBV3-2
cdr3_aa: CASSLGDFRSTDTQYF

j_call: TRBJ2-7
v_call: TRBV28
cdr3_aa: CASIGGGDAPYEQYF

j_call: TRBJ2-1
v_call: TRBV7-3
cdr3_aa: CASSLSGSYNEQFF

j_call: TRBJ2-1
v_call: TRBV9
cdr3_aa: CASSVSGSPLNEQFF

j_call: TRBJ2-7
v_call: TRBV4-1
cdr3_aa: CASSQGTSGVYEQYF

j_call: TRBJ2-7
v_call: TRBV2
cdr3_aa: CASSMRGGAYEQYF

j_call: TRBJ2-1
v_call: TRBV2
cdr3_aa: CATTTASGGLSYNEQFF

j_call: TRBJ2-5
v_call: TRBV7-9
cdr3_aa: CASSLSGGSQETQYF

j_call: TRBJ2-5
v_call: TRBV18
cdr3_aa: CASSPRRETQYF

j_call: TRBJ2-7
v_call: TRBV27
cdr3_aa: CASRQGPYEQYF

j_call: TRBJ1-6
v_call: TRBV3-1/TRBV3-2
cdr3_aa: CASSQGGKSSYNSPLHF

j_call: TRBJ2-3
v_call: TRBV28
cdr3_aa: CASSLMVADTQYF

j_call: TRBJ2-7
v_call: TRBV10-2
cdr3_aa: CASIVTSGDYEQYF

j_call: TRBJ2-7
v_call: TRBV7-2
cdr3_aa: CASSRDRATYEQYF

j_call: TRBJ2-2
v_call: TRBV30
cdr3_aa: CAWRRAGVWTGELFF

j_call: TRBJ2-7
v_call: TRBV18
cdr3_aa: CASSPPSGTGAKEQYF

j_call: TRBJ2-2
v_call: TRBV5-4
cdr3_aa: CASSTNRGRLAGVTGELFF

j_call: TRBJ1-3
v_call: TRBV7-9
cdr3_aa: CASSLRANTGPGNTIYF